The clone carrying this T cell receptor beta chain showed up just a few times. Its antigen is currently unknown. Researchers collected ten milliliters of peripheral blood from every single donor. The CDR3 covers 14 residues. J gave up 4 bases and V 3 bases, and 6 bases lay outside the gene matches. Germline CDR1 is GTSNPN and CDR2 is SVGIG (reference sequence). The sample originates from a study of blood T cells in healthy people across ages. The study's findings and limits: PBMCs were not sorted, which prevented a conclusive comparison of naive versus antigen-experienced cells.

Sample-barcoded 5' priming and a J-beta primer mix drove a second PCR of about 6 to 11 cycles. TCRdb re-derived calls from the 5' RACE reads in MiXCR, one entry per CDR3 protein. This table holds around 940,000 distinct CDR3 sequences, roughly 47% found once. J is TRBJ1-5 and V is TRBV30, with 7 bases that match TRBD1. Sequences were obtained from blood. This TCR was recovered from an older woman in good health. The CDR3 loop is CAWSRTGRNQPQHF. The CDR3 DNA sequence: TGTGCCTGGAGCAGGACAGGCCGGAATCAGCCCCAGCATTTT.